The 21 T cell receptor beta chains in this list originate from one sample, sequenced in a study of shared clonotypes between healthy human individuals. The protocol was immunoSEQ multiplex PCR, while the TCRdb copy is restricted to in-frame clones and leaves out a portion. Of 660,000 or so clones in the sample, about 96% were seen once. Naive-designated CD8 cells lacked CD45RO, were positively enriched for CCR7, and omitted terminally differentiated effector memory CD45RA+ cells. Sequenced: naive CD8+ T cells sorted from blood. The origin of the receptors is a woman aged 25 to 39 in good health.

The count of this clone is one. At the DNA level, this CDR3 is encoded by other sequences in the same sample as well. J is TRBJ2-7 and V is TRBV27; D is undetermined. The CDR3 runs 12 residues. Trimming left V 7 bases short and J 0 bases short, with 7 bases between. The V gene's germline CDR1 is MNHEY and CDR2 SMNVEV (reference sequence). The CDR3 loop reads CASKSSSYEQYF. CDR3 in DNA: TGTGCCAGCAAGAGCAGCTCCTACGAGCAGTACTTC.

This chain links TRBV2 with TRBJ2-1, with TRBD2 identical over 8 bases. Per the germline V gene, CDR1 is SNHLY and CDR2 is FYNNEI. The CDR3 loop spans 13 amino acids. Germline trimming cut 8 bases from V and 9 bases from J; bases unmatched to any gene: 9. Here the CDR3 DNA reads TGTGCCAGCGGGAGCGGGAGAGTCGGTGAGCAGTTCTTC. It codes for CASGSGRVGEQFF.

CDR3 residues: CASNWNSDAGELFF. DNA of the CDR3: TGTGCCAGCAATTGGAATAGTGATGCCGGGGAGCTGTTTTTT. This sequence joins TRBV27 and TRBJ2-2, with D unresolved. This CDR3 comprises 14 residues. CDR1 and CDR2 from the germline V gene are MNHEY and SMNVEV (reference sequence). Trimming removed 7 bases from V and 6 bases from J, with 15 bases in between.

The J gene is TRBJ2-5, the V gene TRBV28; 14 bases are shared with TRBD2. CDR3 length equals 17 residues. With 5 bases clipped from V and 5 bases from J, the junction kept 10 bases outside the gene matches. Looked up from germline, CDR1 is MDHEN and CDR2 is SYDVKM. CDR3 region: CASSTTSGRAGSETQYF. CDR3 bases: TGTGCCAGCAGTACGACTAGCGGGAGGGCCGGATCGGAGACCCAGTACTTC.

The chain employs TRBV28 and TRBJ1-2; 9 bases fit TRBD1. J lost 1 base, V lost 4 bases, and 4 bases had no gene match. The germline V gene has CDR1 MDHEN and CDR2 SYDVKM. The CDR3 covers 15 residues. In nucleotides, the CDR3 is TGTGCCAGCAGTTCGGACAGGGGCGGTAACTATGGCTACACCTTC. Amino acid sequence: CASSSDRGGNYGYTF.

The rearrangement joins TRBV5-6 to TRBJ2-1; 10 nucleotides agree with TRBD1. The CDR3 extends over 17 amino acids. V was clipped by 0 bases and J by 7 bases; unmatched bases: 10. Germline assignment: CDR1 SGHDT and CDR2 YYEEEE. For the CDR3, the DNA is TGTGCCAGCAGCTTGGCGACAGGGGGCTTTGAAATAAATGAGCAGTTCTTC. Translating gives CASSLATGGFEINEQFF.

The rearrangement uses TRBV9 and TRBJ2-5; 14 bases agree with TRBD2. The CDR3 has 16 residues. The germline gives CDR1 SGDLS, CDR2 YYNGEE. The V segment lost 3 bases and the J segment 4 bases; nucleotides outside the gene matches: 5. CDR3 bases: TGTGCCAGCAGCGCTGGACTAGCGGGAGGCGCAGAGACCCAGTACTTC. Amino acid sequence: CASSAGLAGGAETQYF.

The rearrangement links TRBV6-5 to TRBJ2-7, with 8 bases matching TRBD2. Unmatched junction bases numbered 9, after V lost 5 bases and J lost 3 bases. This CDR3 region has 15 residues. The germline gives CDR1 MNHEY, CDR2 SVGAGI. The CDR3 here is CASSQTPGGVYEQYF. The CDR3 DNA reads as TGTGCCAGCAGTCAAACTCCGGGAGGGGTCTACGAGCAGTACTTC.

This chain joins TRBV5-4 and TRBJ2-7; 7 positions agree with TRBD1. J gave up 7 bases and V 4 bases, and 11 bases lay outside the gene matches. The CDR3 sequence is 14 residues long. Germline CDR1 and CDR2: SGHNT and YYREEE (reference sequence). The CDR3 reads CASSHDRALREQYF. The DNA for the CDR3 is TGTGCCAGCAGCCACGACAGGGCCTTGAGGGAGCAGTACTTC.

J is TRBJ1-5 and V is TRBV2, with D hard to call. The germline V gene has CDR1 SNHLY and CDR2 FYNNEI. CDR3 size: 13 residues. V was trimmed by 5 bases and J by 2 bases, leaving 7 bases between them. The DNA for the CDR3 is TGTGCCAGCAGTCATGGGGGCAATCAGCCCCAGCATTTT. Its translation is CASSHGGNQPQHF.

The J gene is TRBJ2-1, the V gene TRBV5-1; D ambiguous. The germline V gene has CDR1 SGHRS and CDR2 YFSETQ. CDR3 length: 13 amino acids. V shed 2 bases and J shed 6 bases, with 9 bases lying between them. Here the CDR3 reads CASSFYLGNEQFF. Written as DNA, the CDR3 is TGCGCCAGCAGCTTCTATCTGGGCAATGAGCAGTTCTTC.

This chain connects TRBV9 to TRBJ2-7; D uncertain. The V end was cut by 0 bases, the J end by 4 bases, with 8 bases between. Germline values: CDR1 SGDLS, CDR2 YYNGEE. The CDR3 runs 13 residues. The CDR3 protein is CASSVEPIYEQYF. The CDR3 region has the DNA TGTGCCAGCAGCGTAGAACCTATTTACGAGCAGTACTTC. Full variable domain (outside the CDR3, taken from reference TRBV9 and TRBJ2-7): DSGVTQTPKHLITATGQRVTLRCSPRSGDLSVYWYQQSLDQGLQFLIQYYNGEERAKGNILERFSAQQFPDLHSELNLSSLELGDSALYFCASSVEPIYEQYFGPGTRLTVT.

The chain has TRBV10-2 and TRBJ1-1; D uncertain. Germline-derived CDR1 and CDR2 are WSHSY and SAAADI. Deletions cut 3 bases from V and 7 bases from J, with 12 bases between. The CDR3 spans 13 residues. CDR3 sequence reads: CASSEWVGLEAFF. In DNA form, the CDR3 reads TGCGCCAGCAGTGAATGGGTAGGGCTTGAAGCTTTCTTT.

The rearrangement links TRBV2 to TRBJ1-2, with D maybe TRBD1 (5 bases). Trimming pared 4 bases from V and 5 bases from J, leaving 8 bases between. Germline assignment: CDR1 SNHLY and CDR2 FYNNEI. The CDR3 is 12 amino acids. In DNA form, the CDR3 reads TGTGCCAGCAGTGGGGACGTGTATGGCTACACCTTC. Its protein product is CASSGDVYGYTF. Complete variable domain (other parts from reference TRBV2 and TRBJ1-2): EPEVTQTPSHQVTQMGQEVILRCVPISNHLYFYWYRQILGQKVEFLVSFYNNEISEKSEIFDDQFSVERPDGSNFTLKIRSTKLEDSAMYFCASSGDVYGYTFGSGTRLTVV.

The rearrangement uses TRBV19 and TRBJ2-7, with 11 positions matching TRBD1. Trimming cost V 5 bases and J 2 bases; bases outside gene matches: 5. The V gene's germline CDR1 is LNHDA and CDR2 SQIVND (reference sequence). There are 15 residues in the CDR3. CDR3 protein: CASSAGQGAAYEQYF. CDR3 sequence (DNA): TGTGCCAGTAGTGCTGGACAGGGGGCCGCCTACGAGCAGTACTTC.

The chain recombines TRBV27 with TRBJ1-2; TRBD1 agrees at 7 bases. The CDR3 loop spans 15 amino acids. Trimming cost V 8 bases and J 1 base; bases outside gene matches: 10. The germline V gene encodes CDR1 MNHEY and CDR2 SMNVEV (reference sequence). As DNA, the CDR3 is TGTGCCAGCGCACCCCGGGACAGATATAACTATGGCTACACCTTC. Protein product: CASAPRDRYNYGYTF.

The chain links TRBV27 to TRBJ2-1; TRBD2 matches at 11 bases. The germline V gene has CDR1 MNHEY and CDR2 SMNVEV (reference sequence). This CDR3 is 14 amino acids long. The trim removed 6 bases at V and 8 bases at J, leaving 6 bases unmatched. CDR3 nucleotides: TGTGCCAGCAGAACTAGCGGGAGTCCCCATGAGCAGTTCTTC. Residues: CASRTSGSPHEQFF.

V and J are TRBV27 and TRBJ2-1; no firm D call. Trimming stripped 3 bases from V and 8 bases from J, with 17 bases between. The CDR3 length is 15 residues. The germline CDR1 and CDR2 sequences are MNHEY and SMNVEV (reference sequence). The CDR3 loop reads CASSLPNPEFDEQFF. CDR3 sequence (DNA): TGTGCCAGCAGTTTGCCCAATCCGGAGTTCGATGAGCAGTTCTTC.

The CDR3 sequence is CASSWGFQETQYF. In DNA form, the CDR3 reads TGTGCCAGCAGCTGGGGCTTTCAAGAGACCCAGTACTTC. This chain links TRBV13 with TRBJ2-5, with a possible D match to TRBD1 (5 bases). This CDR3 spans 13 amino acids. CDR1 is PRHDT and CDR2 is FYEKMQ in the germline V gene (reference sequence). Trimming pared 4 bases from V and 2 bases from J, leaving 8 bases between.

The chain couples TRBV5-3 to TRBJ2-5, with D unclear. TRBV5-3 is sorted into the ORF group, with uncertain function. CDR3 size: 13 residues. The ends were cut back, 5 bases at V and 5 bases at J, with 13 bases in the middle. The CDR3 bases are TGTGCCAGAAGAAGGCTCGTGAGGGAGACCCAGTACTTC. Translated: CARRRLVRETQYF.

The chain links TRBV19 to TRBJ2-1; 7 bases are a match to TRBD2. With 5 bases clipped from V and 5 bases from J, the junction kept 12 bases outside the gene matches. CDR1 LNHDA and CDR2 SQIVND come from the germline V gene (reference sequence). The CDR3 runs to 16 residues. The CDR3 spells CASSPLGGGPNNEQFF. CDR3 coding DNA: TGTGCCAGTAGTCCCCTGGGGGGAGGGCCGAACAATGAGCAGTTCTTC.